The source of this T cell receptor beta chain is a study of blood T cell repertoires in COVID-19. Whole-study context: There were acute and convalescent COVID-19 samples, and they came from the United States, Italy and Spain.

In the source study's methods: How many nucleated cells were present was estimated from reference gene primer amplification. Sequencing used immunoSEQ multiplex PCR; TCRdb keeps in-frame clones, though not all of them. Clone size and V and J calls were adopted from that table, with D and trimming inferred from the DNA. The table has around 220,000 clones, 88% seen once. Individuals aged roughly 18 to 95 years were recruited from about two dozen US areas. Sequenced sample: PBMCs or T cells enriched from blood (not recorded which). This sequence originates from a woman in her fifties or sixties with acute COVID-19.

The CDR3 protein is CATSRGNQPQHF. In DNA, the CDR3 is TGTGCCACCTCCCGGGGCAATCAGCCCCAGCATTTT. The V and J genes are TRBV24-1 and TRBJ1-5; D remains ambiguous. Germline assignment: CDR1 KGHDR and CDR2 SFDVKD. This CDR3 is built from 12 residues. V shed 9 bases and J shed 2 bases, with 7 bases lying between them.